These T cell receptor beta chains were read from a single sample in a study of tumor-infiltrating lymphocytes in primary liver carcinoma. MiXCR, run by TCRdb on the multiplex PCR reads, gives a single entry per CDR3 protein. In the table there are about 300,000 distinct CDR3 sequences, roughly 60% of which are singletons. Sequencing input: peripheral blood. These receptors were collected from a middle-aged man with primary liver carcinoma and hepatitis B virus infection. The CDR3 runs from the conserved cysteine through the conserved F or W. A D gene is named only where the DNA matches it firmly. Only some rows state a clone size, as once, few, many or a class for expanded clones.

d_gene	abundance	v_gene	j_gene	CDR3nt	CDR3aa
NA	many	TRBV7-9	TRBJ2-7	TGTGCCAGCAGCTTTTCGGGGATCGACGAGCAGTACTTC	CASSFSGIDEQYF
TRBD1	NA	TRBV6-1	TRBJ2-1	TGTGCCAGCAGTGAGACAGGGGGAATGTACAATGAGGAGTTCTTC	CASSETGGMYNEEFF
NA	few	TRBV5-1	TRBJ1-3	TGCGCCAGCAGCTTTCTTCGGGGCGCTGGAAACACCATATATTTT	CASSFLRGAGNTIYF
NA	many	TRBV6-2/TRBV6-3	TRBJ2-1	TGTGCCAGCAATATACGTGGGGACTTGGGCAACAATGAGCAGTTCTTC	CASNIRGDLGNNEQFF
NA	NA	TRBV5-1	TRBJ2-7	TGCGCCAGCAGTCTTATTTTAGGTGGGGGACCTAATTACGAGCAGTACTTC	CASSLILGGGPNYEQYF
TRBD1	many	TRBV6-6	TRBJ2-7	TGTGCCAGCAGTACAGGGGGGTCCTACGAGCAGTACTTC	CASSTGGSYEQYF
NA	many	TRBV11-2	TRBJ2-5	TGTGCCAGCAGCTTAGGCTCCAGGGAGTCAGGAGAGACCCAGTACTTC	CASSLGSRESGETQYF
TRBD2	many	TRBV12-3/TRBV12-4	TRBJ2-3	TGTGCCAGCACCGAGGGAGCGGGGAGCACAGATACGCAGTATTTT	CASTEGAGSTDTQYF
NA	few	TRBV30	TRBJ2-7	TGTGCCTGGAGTCCCCCTACAGGGACGACCTACGAGCAGTACTTC	CAWSPPTGTTYEQYF
NA	NA	TRBV5-1	TRBJ2-3	TGCGCCAGCTCCATCACTCCTAGCACAGATACGCAGTATTTT	CASSITPSTDTQYF
NA	few	TRBV7-9	TRBJ1-1	TGTGCCAGCAGCTTTTCCAGGCTGGGTGAAGCTTTCTTT	CASSFSRLGEAFF
NA	few	TRBV30	TRBJ2-7	TGTGCCTGGAGTGTGGGGCAGGGGATTTACGAGCAGTACTTC	CAWSVGQGIYEQYF
NA	NA	TRBV7-9	TRBJ1-1	TGTGCCAGCAGCTCTGGACCGACGAACACTGGAGCTTTCTTT	CASSSGPTNTGAFF
TRBD1	once	TRBV11-1	TRBJ2-7	TGTGCCAACAGCTCCGGGACAGGGGCCCTTACCTACAATGAGCAGTACTTC	CANSSGTGALTYNEQYF
NA	NA	TRBV4-1	TRBJ2-3	TGCGTCAGCAGCCAAGTCTATGGGGGCAGCACAGATACGCAGTATTTT	CVSSQVYGGSTDTQYF
TRBD2	NA	TRBV13	TRBJ2-2	TGTGCCAGCAGCTTTGGGACTAGCGGGGCGAACACCGGGGAGCTGTTTTTT	CASSFGTSGANTGELFF
TRBD1	few	TRBV12-3/TRBV12-4	TRBJ2-7	TGTGCCAGCAGTTTACAGGGGGCCCGGGAGCAGTACTTC	CASSLQGAREQYF
NA	NA	TRBV12-3/TRBV12-4	TRBJ1-2	TGTGCCAGCAGATTTGGTAGGAGGGGTTTCTATGGCTGCACCTTC	CASRFGRRGFYGCTF
NA	NA	TRBV5-1	TRBJ2-2	TGCGCCAGCAGCTCCGCGGGCTCGAACACCGGGGAGCTGTTTTTT	CASSSAGSNTGELFF
NA	many	TRBV12-3/TRBV12-4	TRBJ2-5	TGTGCCAGCAGTTCGGTAGACAGGAGGGAAGAGACCCAGTACTTC	CASSSVDRREETQYF
NA	many	TRBV29-1	TRBJ1-5	TGCAGCGTGGCTGGAATCAATCAGCCCCAGCATTTT	CSVAGINQPQHF
NA	few	TRBV5-1	TRBJ2-1	TGCGCCAGTGGCCTGGGGGCTAGCGGTTTTGAGCAGTTCTTC	CASGLGASGFEQFF
NA	NA	TRBV5-8	TRBJ1-2	TGTGCCAGCAGTTGGTACAGGGTGTCGGGCTACACCTTC	CASSWYRVSGYTF
NA	NA	TRBV21-1	TRBJ2-4	TGTGCCAACTCTATTGCCGGGACATCCTTTAAAGCCGGCCGCATAGCCAAAAACATTCAGTACTTC	CANSIAGTSFKAGRIAKNIQYF
NA	NA	TRBV10-3	TRBJ2-3	TGTGCCATAAGGGTCTCCCAAGGGAGAACAGATATGCAGTATTTT	CAIRVSQGRTDMQYF
TRBD1	NA	TRBV29-1	TRBJ1-1	TGCAGCGTTGGGTCGGCAGGGGGAAAGGTCAACAGTGAAGCTTTCTTT	CSVGSAGGKVNSEAFF
NA	NA	TRBV30	TRBJ1-5	TGTGCCTGGAGTGTACCGGGGGGCAATCAGCCCCAGCATTTT	CAWSVPGGNQPQHF
NA	NA	TRBV29-1	TRBJ2-1	TGCAGCGTCATACTGGCGGGGAATAAGCAGTTCTTC	CSVILAGNKQFF
NA	few	TRBV10-2	TRBJ2-1	TGCGCAAGCAACCATGGGTACAATGAGCAGTTCTTC	CASNHGYNEQFF
TRBD2	NA	TRBV6-1	TRBJ2-1	TGTGCCAGCAGGGGGCTAGCGGTCCGGGGGTACAATGAGCAGTTCTTC	CASRGLAVRGYNEQFF
TRBD2	few	TRBV14	TRBJ2-5	TGTGCCAGCAGCCATCCCCCTGCCGGGATAGCGGGAGAGACCCAGTACTTC	CASSHPPAGIAGETQYF
NA	NA	TRBV19	TRBJ2-7	TGTGCCAGTAGTATCGGGACAAGTTCCTACGAGCAGTACTTC	CASSIGTSSYEQYF
TRBD1	many	TRBV10-3	TRBJ2-1	TGTGCCATCAGGACAGGGGGATACAATGAGCAGTTCTTC	CAIRTGGYNEQFF
NA	NA	TRBV6-5	TRBJ1-1	TGTGCCAGCAGTTACTTGGCGGCAGGTAACACTGAAGCTTTCTTT	CASSYLAAGNTEAFF
NA	NA	TRBV28	TRBJ1-1	TGTGCCAGCACCCCTCCAGGAAGGCTTGAAGCTTTCTTT	CASTPPGRLEAFF
NA	many	TRBV28	TRBJ2-2	TGTGCCAGCAGGGACACGTCCACCGGGGAGCTGTTTTTT	CASRDTSTGELFF
TRBD2	few	TRBV28	TRBJ2-3	TGTGCCAGCAGTACCGGGGGGAGCTCAGATACGCAGTATTTT	CASSTGGSSDTQYF